Following are 32 T cell receptor beta chains from one sample sequenced in a study of CD4 and CD8 cells across lung adenocarcinoma regions. TCRdb re-called the PCR reads through MiXCR, storing one row per CDR3 protein. The data hold several thousand distinct CDR3 sequences, with nearly 55% observed a single time. Sequenced: CD8+ T cells from the center of a lung tumor. These receptors came from a female donor with lung adenocarcinoma. The CD4 and CD8 labels of this study may be unreliable.

This clonotype was counted between two and nine times. The conserved final phenylalanine or tryptophan is absent from the CDR3, which likely points to a read error. The DNA is omitted, as the CDR3 cannot be located on it reliably, and the CDR3 follows TCRdb's listing. CDR3 protein: CASAAGDGSYEQYFGA. The J gene is TRBJ2-1, the V gene TRBV7-6; TRBD2 was called by the table and not checked on the DNA. The length of the CDR3 is 16 amino acids, counting both ends. The V gene's germline CDR1 is SGHVS and CDR2 FNYEAQ.

On this clonotype itself: Germline is not matched at one junction end, which may reflect a read error. The chain is built from TRBV6-1 and TRBJ2-5, with D perhaps TRBD1 or TRBD2 (6 bases each). The CDR3 extends over 16 amino acids. From germline, CDR1 is MNHNS and CDR2 SASEGT. The CDR3 loop reads CASAEFGGPDTETQYF. The CDR3, as DNA: TGTGCCAGTGCGGAGTTTGGGGGGCCTGACACAGAGACGCAGTACTTC.

On this clonotype: Lacking the conserved final phenylalanine or tryptophan, this CDR3 likely reflects a read error. It is unclear where the CDR3 begins or ends on the DNA, so no DNA is shown, and the CDR3 is as TCRdb lists it. The chain combines TRBV6-1 with TRBJ2-3; the table's D gene call, TRBD2, was not cross checked with the DNA. CDR1 MNHNS and CDR2 SASEGT come from the germline V gene. The CDR3 is 16 residues long, ends included. CDR3 loop: CASSLSGASGEETQHS.

This clonotype was recorded at least ten times. The chain combines TRBV7-3 with TRBJ2-3; TRBD2 agrees at 12 bases. CDR3 size: 18 residues. Germline CDR1 and CDR2: SGHTA and FQGTGA. J lost 2 bases, V lost 5 bases, and 11 bases had no gene match. The CDR3 region is CASSPRRWTSGATDTQYF. Written as DNA, the CDR3 is TGTGCCAGCAGCCCCCGTAGGTGGACTAGCGGGGCCACAGATACGCAGTATTTT.

This rearrangement joins TRBV7-3 to TRBJ2-3, with D perhaps matching TRBD1 or TRBD2 (5 bases each). Trimming pared 11 bases from V and 12 bases from J, leaving 27 bases between. Germline CDR1 is SGHTA and CDR2 is FQGTGA. CDR3 length equals 14 residues. The DNA of the CDR3 is TGTGCCGTCACGGGGCTGTGGGCCACAGACACTCAGTATTTT. Amino acids: CAVTGLWATDTQYF. The variable domain in full, completed from reference TRBV7-3 and TRBJ2-3, reads GAGVSQTPSNKVTEKGKYVELRCDPISGHTALYWYRQSLGQGPEFLIYFQGTGAADDSGLPNDRFFAVRPEGSVSTLKIQRTERGDSAVYLCAVTGLWATDTQYFGPGTRLTVL.

The V and J genes are TRBV12-3 or TRBV12-4 and TRBJ2-5, with D perhaps matching TRBD1 (6 bases). CDR3 length: 16 residues. The V end was cut by 6 bases, the J end by 10 bases, with 27 bases between. This CDR3 is CASRHGMGAGGYNQYF. The CDR3 DNA reads TGTGCCAGCAGACACGGTATGGGGGCTGGAGGATACAACCAGTACTTC.

This clonotype is judged medium-sized (0.01 to 0.1%). This may be a read error: a much more frequent sequence differs by one nucleotide. The chain is built from TRBV7-3 and TRBJ2-1, with D maybe TRBD1 (5 bases). This CDR3 region has 15 residues. Germline-derived CDR1 and CDR2 are SGHTA and FQGTGA. V lost 4 bases and J lost 13, with 23 bases in between. CDR3 sequence reads: CASSSTAGSQETQFF. DNA of the CDR3: TGTGCCAGCAGCTCGACAGCCGGGTCACAAGAGACCCAGTTCTTC.

On this clonotype: At one end the junction does not follow the germline gene, possibly because of a read error. J is TRBJ2-1 and V is TRBV7-6; tentatively, D is TRBD1 (5 bases). Germline V gives CDR1 SGHVS, CDR2 FNYEAQ. This CDR3 spans 13 amino acids. CDR3 sequence (DNA): TGTGCCAGCAGCATCAAACAGGACAAGGAGCTGTTTTTC. Translating it yields CASSIKQDKELFF.

The chain joins TRBV28 to TRBJ1-4; D remains unclear. This CDR3 is built from 14 residues. Germline values: CDR1 MDHEN, CDR2 SYDVKM. V was cut by 6 bases and J by 3 bases, with 11 bases left in between. The CDR3 is CASSITGANEKLFF. DNA of the CDR3: TGTGCCAGCAGCATCACGGGCGCTAATGAAAAACTGTTTTTT.

Concerning this clonotype itself: No conserved phenylalanine or tryptophan is present at the end of the CDR3, so a read error is the likely explanation. The DNA is left out, because the CDR3 cannot be placed on it with certainty; the CDR3 is given as TCRdb lists it. This chain connects TRBV30 to TRBJ2-5; no DNA check was done on the table's D call, TRBD1. From its first to its last residue, the CDR3 has 19 amino acids. Germline lookup yields CDR1 GTSNPN and CDR2 SVGIG (reference sequence). The CDR3 here is CAWISPGADGGVTRPSCRP.

The chain combines TRBV12-3 or TRBV12-4 with TRBJ2-2; 8 bases map to TRBD2. The V segment lost 6 bases and the J segment 13 bases; nucleotides outside the gene matches: 19. The CDR3 sequence is 16 residues long. The CDR3 coding sequence is TGTGCCAGCAGAAAAGCGGGGGCTGTGAACACCGAGACGCTGTTTTTT. Amino acid sequence: CASRKAGAVNTETLFF.

This clonotype was picked up a small number of times. The chain joins TRBV7-6 to TRBJ2-5, with a weak D call TRBD1 (6 bases). There are 15 residues in the CDR3. Germline V gene data show CDR1 as SGHVS and CDR2 as FNYEAQ. Trimming stripped 5 bases from V and 1 base from J, with 14 bases between. In DNA form, the CDR3 reads TGTGCCAGCAGCCCACGGACAGTTTCCCAAGAGACCCAGTACTTC. This codes for CASSPRTVSQETQYF.

The chain couples TRBV6-1 to TRBJ1-2, with no clear D. Trimming cost V 0 bases and J 7 bases, with 9 bases left between them. The CDR3 is made up of 13 amino acids. CDR1 MNHNS and CDR2 SASEGT come from the germline V gene. The CDR3 sequence: CASSEALIGGYTF. CDR3 in DNA: TGTGCCAGCAGTGAAGCGTTGATAGGTGGCTACACCTTC.

This clonotype was seen a single time. One end of the junction varies from germline; a read error may be responsible. In nucleotides, the CDR3 is TGTGCCAGCAGCTGCCTGAAGGGAGGGGGGGGAGACCAAAAGACCCAGTACTTC. Translation gives CASSCLKGGGGDQKTQYF. V is TRBV7-6 and J is TRBJ2-1; D is perhaps TRBD2 (7 bases). TRBJ2-5 matches the DNA end more closely, so the J call is doubtful. This CDR3 comprises 18 residues. The V gene's germline CDR1 is SGHVS and CDR2 FNYEAQ.

Of note for this clonotype: Germline is not matched at one junction end, which may reflect a read error. In nucleotides, the CDR3 is TGTGCCAGCAGCTGGGGGGGGGGGGAGACGCAGTATTTC. It specifies CASSWGGGETQYF. The chain links TRBV5-4 to TRBJ2-3; 7 positions agree with TRBD2. Germline V gene lookup returns CDR1 SGHNT and CDR2 YYREEE (reference sequence). This CDR3 has 13 amino acids.

The table lists this clonotype with a count of one. The junction and the germline gene differ at one end; a read error may be behind it. J is TRBJ2-4 and V is TRBV27, with a weak D call TRBD1 (5 bases). The CDR3 consists of 13 residues. Germline V CDR1 and CDR2: MNHEY, SMNVEV (reference sequence). The DNA for the CDR3 is TGTGCCAGGGGGCTGTCTGCCAAAAATATTCAGTACTTC. Translation: CARGLSAKNIQYF.

This clonotype was recorded at least ten times. This rearrangement joins TRBV11-2 to TRBJ2-3, with a weak D call TRBD2 (6 bases). Germline CDR1 and CDR2: SGHAT and FQNNGV. The CDR3 consists of 15 residues. Trimming removed 1 base from V and 7 bases from J, with 15 bases in between. The chain's CDR3 is CASSLGRALPNTQYF. The CDR3, as DNA: TGTGCCAGCAGCTTAGGGAGGGCCCTCCCGAATACGCAGTATTTT.

This clonotype showed up many times. V gene TRBV7-6 combines with J gene TRBJ2-2; D perhaps matches TRBD1 (7 bases). The CDR3 covers 14 residues. CDR1 is SGHVS and CDR2 is FNYEAQ in the germline V gene. V was trimmed by 6 bases and J by 6 bases, leaving 14 bases between them. The CDR3 reads CASSAGQYAGELFF. CDR3 in DNA: TGTGCCAGCAGTGCGGGACAGTACGCCGGGGAGCTGTTTTTT.

Comment on this clonotype: Given the absence of the conserved phenylalanine or tryptophan at the CDR3 end, a read error is likely. The DNA is omitted, as the CDR3 cannot be located on it reliably, and the CDR3 follows TCRdb's listing. The chain is built from TRBV7-8 and TRBJ2-6; the DNA was not used to check the table's D call, TRBD2. From its first to its last residue, the CDR3 has 18 amino acids. The V gene's germline CDR1 is SGHVS and CDR2 FQNEAQ. The CDR3: CASSLLDPAAGYEQYFGP.

This clonotype was detected only a few times. This chain uses TRBV5-4 with TRBJ1-1; D ambiguous. The CDR3 length is 14 residues. V was shortened by 3 bases and J by 0 bases, with 9 bases between the two germline ends. CDR1 and CDR2 from the germline V gene are SGHNT and YYREEE (reference sequence). Here the CDR3 reads CASSSGRMNTEAFF. The CDR3, as DNA: TGTGCCAGCAGCTCAGGACGGATGAACACTGAAGCTTTCTTT.

With regard to this clonotype: The CDR3 does not close with the conserved phenylalanine or tryptophan, likely indicating a read error. The chain has TRBV10-3 and TRBJ2-4; tentatively, D is TRBD1 or TRBD2 (6 bases each). TRBJ2-5 matches the DNA end more closely, so the J call is doubtful. The germline V gene has CDR1 ENHRY and CDR2 SYGVKD. The CDR3 is 14 amino acids. The CDR3 sequence: CAGHGGRDQETQYL. The CDR3 bases are TGTGCGGGGCACGGGGGCCGTGACCAAGAGACCCAGTACTTA.

The chain combines TRBV10-3 with TRBJ2-5; TRBD2 agrees at 9 bases. CDR3 size: 14 residues. The germline CDR1 and CDR2 sequences are ENHRY and SYGVKD. The CDR3 protein is CAGNGGLAKKTQYF. As DNA, the CDR3 is TGTGCGGGCAACGGGGGACTAGCCAAAAAGACCCAGTACTTC.

This clonotype was picked up many times. V and J are TRBV6-2 or TRBV6-3 and TRBJ2-2, with 10 bases fitting TRBD1. V lost 6 bases and J lost 4; bases outside the gene matches: 8. This CDR3 has 16 residues. Germline CDR1 MNHEY, CDR2 SVGEGT. The CDR3: CASRSPGTGVTGELFF. The CDR3 nucleotides read TGTGCCAGCAGATCACCCGGGACAGGGGTCACCGGGGAGCTGTTTTTT.

This clonotype was found a few times. The gene calls are TRBV5-1 and TRBJ2-3; a possible D gene is TRBD2 (5 bases). This CDR3 has 16 amino acids. Germline lookup yields CDR1 SGHRS and CDR2 YFSETQ. V gave up 1 base and J gave up 0 bases, with 12 bases separating them. The CDR3 here is CASSLYGDRSTDTQYF. The DNA for the CDR3 is TGCGCCAGCAGCTTGTACGGGGATCGTAGCACAGATACGCAGTATTTT.

This clonotype is large by share. J is TRBJ2-3 and V is TRBV7-9; 8 bases match TRBD2. V dropped 3 bases and J dropped 2; count of bases not matched to a gene: 4. Per the germline V gene, CDR1 is SEHNR and CDR2 is FQNEAQ (reference sequence). CDR3 length: 15 residues. Here the CDR3 reads CASSFTSGSTDTQYF. CDR3 nucleotides: TGTGCCAGCAGCTTTACTAGCGGTTCCACAGATACGCAGTATTTT.

To note about this clonotype: One end of the junction is discordant with germline, which a read error may explain. The chain joins TRBV11-2 to TRBJ2-4; 7 nucleotides line up with TRBD2. Germline V gene sequence: CDR1 SGHAT, CDR2 FQNNGV. The CDR3 is made up of 15 amino acids. The CDR3 nucleotides are TGTGCCAGCGGCTTGGGGGGGTGGGCCAAAAACATGCAGTATTTC. It codes for CASGLGGWAKNMQYF.

This clonotype was detected once. One end of the junction is discordant with germline, which a read error may explain. CDR3 in DNA: TGTGCCAGCAGCTCCGCGGGGCGCGCGGGCCAAGACAAAGACACCCAGTACTTC. Protein product: CASSSAGRAGQDKDTQYF. The V gene is TRBV7-6, the J gene TRBJ2-5; tentatively, D is TRBD2 (6 bases). Germline loops: CDR1 SGHVS, CDR2 FNYEAQ. CDR3 size: 18 residues.

This clonotype was found a few times. The J gene is TRBJ2-5, the V gene TRBV4-1; tentative D call: TRBD1 (6 bases). The end of the DNA fits TRBJ2-7 better, so the J call may be wrong. Germline CDR1 and CDR2: MGHRA and YSYEKL. The CDR3 is made up of 15 amino acids. CDR3 DNA sequence: TGCGCCAGCAGCCAAGACCACAGGGTAGTCGGCGAGCAGTACTTC. Its translation: CASSQDHRVVGEQYF.

The CDR3 here is CASTVYGSGGLNEQFF. The DNA for the CDR3 is TGTGCCAGTACCGTCTATGGCAGCGGGGGGCTCAATGAGCAGTTCTTC. This chain connects TRBV19 to TRBJ2-1, with TRBD2 matching 9 bases. Germline CDR1 is LNHDA and CDR2 is SQIVND (reference sequence). Trimming took 7 bases from V and 6 from J; bases not matched to a gene: 13. There are 16 residues in the CDR3.

The chain uses TRBV10-3 and TRBJ2-3; the D gene could be TRBD1 or TRBD2 (7 bases each). Trimming shortened V by 11 bases and J by 5 bases, and 23 bases separated the two germline ends. The CDR3 has 15 amino acids. CDR1 is ENHRY, CDR2 SYGVKD, per germline. The CDR3 is CAAGEGGGEVDTQYF. CDR3 coding DNA: TGTGCCGCGGGGGAAGGGGGCGGGGAGGTAGATACGCAGTATTTT.

For this clonotype: At one boundary the junction diverges from the germline segment, which might be a read error. V gene TRBV7-2 combines with J gene TRBJ2-3; 8 bases agree with TRBD2. The CDR3 contains 15 residues. The V gene's germline CDR1 is SGHTA and CDR2 FQGNSA. The CDR3 reads CGSSLGRGAKDTQYF. Here the CDR3 DNA reads TGTGGCAGCAGCTTGGGGCGGGGGGCCAAAGATACGCAGTATTTC.

Remarks on this clonotype: Sequence at one end of the junction differs from germline and may be a read error. V gene TRBV12-3 or TRBV12-4 combines with J gene TRBJ2-3; D not resolved. The length of the CDR3 is 14 residues. The CDR3 here is CASSLGPPKNTQYF. CDR3 coding DNA: TGTGCCAGCAGTTTAGGGCCCCCCAAAAATACGCAGTACTTT.